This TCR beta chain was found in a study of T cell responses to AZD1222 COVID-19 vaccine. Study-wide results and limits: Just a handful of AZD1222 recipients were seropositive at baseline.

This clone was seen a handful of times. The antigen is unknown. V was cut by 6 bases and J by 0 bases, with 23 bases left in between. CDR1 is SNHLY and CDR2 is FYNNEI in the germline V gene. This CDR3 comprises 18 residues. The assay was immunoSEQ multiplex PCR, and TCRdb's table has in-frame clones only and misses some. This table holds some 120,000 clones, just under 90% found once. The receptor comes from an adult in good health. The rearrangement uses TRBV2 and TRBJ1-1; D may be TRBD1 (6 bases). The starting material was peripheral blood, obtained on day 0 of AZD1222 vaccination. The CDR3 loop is CASRDINRGGTMNTEAFF. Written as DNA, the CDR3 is TGTGCCAGCAGGGACATAAATCGAGGGGGAACTATGAACACTGAAGCTTTCTTT. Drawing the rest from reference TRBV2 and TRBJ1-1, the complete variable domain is EPEVTQTPSHQVTQMGQEVILRCVPISNHLYFYWYRQILGQKVEFLVSFYNNEISEKSEIFDDQFSVERPDGSNFTLKIRSTKLEDSAMYFCASRDINRGGTMNTEAFFGQGTRLTVV.